What follows are 20 T cell receptor beta chains derived from one specimen sequenced in a study of T cells in Graves' hyperthyroidism and ophthalmopathy. The investigators amplified TCR beta CDR3 regions from RNA transcripts. The HTBI primer set served for first-round RT-PCR of the TCR CDR3. TCRdb re-analysed the multiplex PCR reads in MiXCR, keeping a single row per CDR3 protein. The profile shows nearly 750,000 distinct CDR3 sequences, about a third of them singletons. Material: blood. These TCRs come from a woman aged 40 to 49 with Graves' hyperthyroidism.

In its sample, this clonotype was seen many times. The V and J genes are TRBV10-3 and TRBJ2-7, with D hard to call. Trimming left V 8 bases short and J 3 bases short, with 17 bases between. The germline V gene encodes CDR1 ENHRY and CDR2 SYGVKD. The CDR3 has 14 amino acids. This CDR3 reads CAIDSGYPDYEQYF. The CDR3 coding sequence is TGTGCCATCGATTCAGGCTACCCGGACTACGAGCAGTACTTC.

Worth noting for this clonotype: Just one base apart from a much larger clone, this may be a read error. The chain employs TRBV7-3 and TRBJ1-2; D gene uncertain. Germline CDR1 reads SGHTA; CDR2 reads FQGTGA. CDR3 length: 13 residues. The CDR3 nucleotides are TGTGCCGGCAGCTTCACAGAGTACTATGGCTACACCTTC. Protein product: CAGSFTEYYGYTF.

The V gene is TRBV5-4, the J gene TRBJ1-1; a possible D gene is TRBD1 (6 bases). The CDR3 has 15 amino acids. V lost 1 base to trimming and J lost 3 bases, with 13 bases between them. CDR1 and CDR2 from the germline V gene are SGHNT and YYREEE (reference sequence). CDR3 sequence: CASSLWWTDYTEAFF. The CDR3 coding sequence is TGTGCCAGCAGCTTGTGGTGGACAGACTACACTGAAGCTTTCTTT.

The chain carries TRBV7-2 and TRBJ2-2, with 15 bases matching TRBD2. Germline CDR1 SGHTA, CDR2 FQGNSA. V lost 3 bases, J lost 5 bases, and 4 bases stayed unmatched. This CDR3 has 17 residues. CDR3 sequence: CASSLGGLAGGTGELFF. In DNA, the CDR3 is TGTGCCAGCAGCTTGGGGGGACTAGCGGGAGGAACCGGGGAGCTGTTTTTT.

This clonotype was seen more than once but under ten times. The rearrangement uses TRBV19 and TRBJ1-3, with D maybe TRBD1 (5 bases). V was pared by 6 bases and J by 0 bases, with 18 bases between. The CDR3 has 17 amino acids. Per germline, CDR1 LNHDA and CDR2 SQIVND (reference sequence). The DNA for the CDR3 is TGTGCCAGTAGCATTATTTCAGGGTCCCTCTCTGGAAACACCATATATTTT. Encoded protein: CASSIISGSLSGNTIYF.

This clonotype was observed a few times. CDR3 sequence: CASGGVRYTF. CDR3 coding DNA: TGTGCCAGCGGTGGGGTGCGCTACACCTTC. The genes are TRBV28 and TRBJ1-2; D unclear. Per germline, CDR1 MDHEN and CDR2 SYDVKM. The CDR3 runs to 10 residues. Trimming left V 8 bases short and J 9 bases short, with 10 bases between.

This clonotype turned up a few times. The V gene is TRBV7-9, the J gene TRBJ1-1, with D hard to call. V lost 1 base and J lost 7, with 10 bases in between. Germline V gene lookup returns CDR1 SEHNR and CDR2 FQNEAQ (reference sequence). The CDR3 runs to 13 residues. The DNA of the CDR3 is TGTGCCAGCAGCTTAGAATATCGGATTGAAGCTTTCTTT. It specifies CASSLEYRIEAFF.

Details on this clonotype: A much larger clone differs by one base, so this may be a read error. The chain is built from TRBV24-1 and TRBJ2-7; no clear D gene. There are 12 residues in the CDR3. The germline V gene encodes CDR1 KGHDR and CDR2 SFDVKD. Trimming shortened V by 5 bases and J by 5 bases, and 9 bases separated the two germline ends. Written as DNA, the CDR3 is TGTGCCACCAGTGCTGAAGGGAACGAGCAGTACTTC. It translates to CATSAEGNEQYF.

Many counts were recorded for this clonotype. The chain combines TRBV14 with TRBJ2-7; D might be TRBD1 (5 bases). Germline-derived CDR1 and CDR2 are SGHDN and FVKESK. Between the trimmed V and J ends, which lost 4 bases and 5 bases, there was a span of 12 bases. The CDR3 contains 13 residues. The CDR3 bases are TGTGCCAGCAGCCGGGGCGGTCCCGACGAGCAGTACTTC. This translates into CASSRGGPDEQYF.

This clonotype was detected ten times or more. V usage is TRBV7-9 and J usage is TRBJ1-1; no clear D. CDR3 length equals 13 residues. Germline lookup yields CDR1 SEHNR and CDR2 FQNEAQ (reference sequence). V shed 1 base and J shed 4 bases, with 7 bases lying between them. CDR3 DNA sequence: TGTGCCAGCAGCTTAGAATCGGTCACTGAAGCTTTCTTT. The encoded protein is CASSLESVTEAFF.

V usage is TRBV6-4 and J usage is TRBJ2-3; TRBD1 matches 11 bases. The V segment lost 3 bases and the J segment 4 bases; nucleotides outside the gene matches: 0. The length of the CDR3 is 14 residues. CDR1 MRHNA and CDR2 SNTAGT come from the germline V gene. The CDR3 here is CASSEGQGADTQYF. The CDR3 coding sequence is TGTGCCAGCAGTGAGGGACAGGGGGCAGATACGCAGTATTTT.

This clonotype was seen repeatedly, ten times or more. The rearrangement uses TRBV6-2 or TRBV6-3 and TRBJ2-7; TRBD1 is a possible D gene (5 bases). The CDR3 loop spans 13 amino acids. CDR1 and CDR2 (germline): MNHEY, SVGEGT. Trimming took 2 bases from V and 0 from J, leaving 5 bases between them. CDR3 loop: CASSYGASYEQYF. Here the CDR3 DNA reads TGTGCCAGCAGTTACGGGGCCTCCTACGAGCAGTACTTC.

The J gene is TRBJ1-5, the V gene TRBV12-5; possibly TRBD1 for D (5 bases). Germline lookup yields CDR1 LGHNT and CDR2 FRNRAP. V lost 2 bases, J lost 7 bases, and 6 bases lay in between. The CDR3 totals 12 residues. The CDR3 loop reads CASGLQGQPQHF. DNA for the CDR3: TGTGCTAGTGGTTTGCAGGGCCAGCCCCAGCATTTT.

This clonotype was found a few times. The V gene is TRBV6-4, the J gene TRBJ2-2; 7 positions match TRBD1. The germline V gene has CDR1 MRHNA and CDR2 SNTAGT. The CDR3 extends over 15 amino acids. V was clipped by 3 bases and J by 2 bases; unmatched bases: 3. The CDR3 region is CASSEGQPNTGELFF. DNA of the CDR3: TGTGCCAGCAGTGAGGGACAGCCAAACACCGGGGAGCTGTTTTTT.

Ten or more counts support this clonotype. The V call is TRBV5-1, the J call TRBJ2-7; D is unclear. V dropped 4 bases and J dropped 2 bases, with 13 bases sitting between them. The CDR3 is 14 residues long. CDR1 is SGHRS and CDR2 is YFSETQ in the germline V gene. The CDR3 is CASSRSASTYEQYF. CDR3 nucleotides: TGCGCCAGCAGCCGATCGGCGTCAACCTACGAGCAGTACTTC.

The rearrangement uses TRBV12-3 or TRBV12-4 and TRBJ1-2; weak D call: TRBD1 (6 bases). The CDR3 sequence is 14 residues long. Trimming left V 1 base short and J 4 bases short, with 10 bases between. The CDR3 DNA follows: TGTGCCAGCAGTTTAGGGCGACAGGCCTATGGCTACACCTTC. Protein sequence: CASSLGRQAYGYTF.

This sequence joins TRBV7-2 and TRBJ1-5; D uncertain. The germline V gene encodes CDR1 SGHTA and CDR2 FQGNSA. The CDR3 sequence is 15 residues long. V shed 6 bases and J shed 5 bases, with 17 bases lying between them. The CDR3 nucleotides are TGTGCCAGCAGTTTTGAACGGGATGAATATCAGCCCCAGCATTTT. Residues: CASSFERDEYQPQHF. The variable domain in full, completed from reference TRBV7-2 and TRBJ1-5, reads GAGVSQSPSNKVTEKGKDVELRCDPISGHTALYWYRQSLGQGLEFLIYFQGNSAPDKSGLPSDRFSAERTGGSVSTLTIQRTQQEDSAVYLCASSFERDEYQPQHFGDGTRLSIL.

This chain joins TRBV7-2 and TRBJ2-7; 9 positions match TRBD2. V shed 1 base and J 7 bases; nucleotides not matched to a gene: 11. This CDR3 has 16 residues. Looked up from germline, CDR1 is SGHTA and CDR2 is FQGNSA. The CDR3 sequence: CASSLVAGGIHNEQYF. CDR3 nucleotide sequence: TGTGCCAGCAGCTTAGTTGCGGGGGGGATCCACAATGAGCAGTACTTC.

This rearrangement joins TRBV7-2 to TRBJ1-3; D might be TRBD1 (6 bases). Trimming left V 5 bases short and J 4 bases short, with 15 bases between. The CDR3 has 15 amino acids. CDR1 is SGHTA and CDR2 is FQGNSA in the germline V gene. The CDR3, as DNA: TGTGCCAGCAGCACCCGCGAGGGGGACGGAAACACCATATATTTT. It is translated as CASSTREGDGNTIYF.

The chain employs TRBV10-3 and TRBJ1-6; 7 bases agree with TRBD1. The CDR3 contains 14 residues. The junction had 3 bases not matched to a gene; V was cut back by 5 bases and J by 5 bases. From germline, CDR1 is ENHRY and CDR2 SYGVKD. CDR3 amino acids: CAISRDSDNSPLHF. CDR3 sequence (DNA): TGTGCCATCAGTCGGGACAGTGATAATTCACCCCTCCACTTT.